The rows below give T cell receptor beta chains drawn from one sample of a study of CD8+ T cells in alopecia areata. TCRdb keeps only in-frame clones here, not all; method: immunoSEQ multiplex PCR. This table holds over 150,000 clones, around half found once. Sequencing used CD8+ T cells sorted from blood, obtained at week 24, from a patient treated with tofacitinib. These receptor sequences come from a human donor with alopecia areata. The CDR3 runs from the conserved cysteine through the conserved F or W. The D gene is left open where the match is weak. The size entry is marked missing in some rows and otherwise reads once, few, many or a size class.

>TRBV4-3|.|few|TRBJ2-1
CASSQDRQESSYNEQFF
TGCGCCAGCAGCCAAGATCGCCAGGAGAGCTCCTACAATGAGCAGTTCTTC
>TRBV2|TRBD1|.|TRBJ2-3
CASSEGTGASTDTQYF
TGTGCCAGCAGTGAGGGGACAGGGGCCAGCACAGATACGCAGTATTTT
>TRBV29-1|.|.|TRBJ2-7
CSVLLLTTGYEQYF
TGCAGCGTTCTCTTATTAACAACAGGTTACGAGCAGTACTTC
>TRBV29-1|.|.|TRBJ2-1
CSVVVNEQFF
TGCAGCGTTGTAGTAAATGAGCAGTTCTTC
>TRBV29-1|.|few|TRBJ1-1
CSVEARGNTEAFF
TGCAGCGTTGAGGCCAGGGGGAACACTGAAGCTTTCTTT
>TRBV19|.|few|TRBJ2-1
CASSMEAYNEQFF
TGTGCCAGTAGTATGGAAGCCTACAATGAGCAGTTCTTC
>TRBV29-1|TRBD1|.|TRBJ1-2
CSATDRSSNYGYTF
TGCAGCGCTACGGACAGGTCTTCTAACTATGGCTACACCTTC
>TRBV27|TRBD1|.|TRBJ2-3
CASSPGQATDTQYF
TGTGCCAGCAGTCCTGGACAGGCCACAGATACGCAGTATTTT
>TRBV14|.|.|TRBJ2-7
CASSQGTLTYEQYF
TGTGCCAGCAGCCAAGGTACCCTAACCTACGAGCAGTACTTC
>TRBV29-1|.|few|TRBJ2-2
CSVDLGRSNTGELFF
TGCAGCGTTGATCTGGGACGGTCGAACACCGGGGAGCTGTTTTTT
>TRBV2|.|few|TRBJ2-2
CASSEGRNTGELFF
TGTGCCAGCAGTGAAGGGCGGAACACCGGGGAGCTGTTTTTT
>TRBV29-1|TRBD1|.|TRBJ2-2
CSVDRATGELFF
TGCAGCGTCGACAGGGCCACCGGGGAGCTGTTTTTT
>TRBV19|TRBD2|few|TRBJ2-1
CASSIGAGGINEQFF
TGTGCCAGTAGTATCGGAGCGGGGGGGATCAATGAGCAGTTCTTC
>TRBV25-1|.|.|TRBJ2-2
CASSGSGELFF
TGTGCCAGCAGCGGTTCCGGGGAGCTGTTTTTT
>TRBV19|.|few|TRBJ2-1
CASSGVGTDPPNEQFF
TGTGCCAGCAGCGGAGTAGGGACGGATCCCCCCAATGAGCAGTTCTTC
>TRBV30|.|.|TRBJ2-2
CAWSVLPQNTGELFF
TGTGCCTGGAGTGTACTCCCACAGAACACCGGGGAGCTGTTTTTT
>TRBV27|.|.|TRBJ1-1
CASGPDGFSEAFF
TGTGCCAGCGGCCCCGATGGCTTCAGTGAAGCTTTCTTT
>TRBV6-5|.|.|TRBJ1-1
CASSPTAGGNTEAFF
TGTGCCAGCAGCCCCACCGCCGGGGGGAACACTGAAGCTTTCTTT
>TRBV2|.|.|TRBJ2-7
CASSSVVTYEQYF
TGTGCCAGCAGCTCGGTGGTAACCTACGAGCAGTACTTC
>TRBV28|.|.|TRBJ2-5
CASSLTGTGQETQYF
TGTGCCAGCAGTTTGACGGGGACCGGCCAAGAGACCCAGTACTTC
>TRBV12-5|.|few|TRBJ1-2
CASGEGALGYTF
TGTGCTAGTGGGGAAGGGGCTTTGGGCTACACCTTC
>TRBV25-1|.|.|TRBJ2-2
CASTGTGELFF
TGTGCCAGCACGGGCACCGGGGAGCTGTTTTTT
>TRBV19|TRBD1|.|TRBJ1-6
CASGQGANSPLHF
TGTGCCAGCGGACAGGGGGCTAATTCACCCCTCCACTTT